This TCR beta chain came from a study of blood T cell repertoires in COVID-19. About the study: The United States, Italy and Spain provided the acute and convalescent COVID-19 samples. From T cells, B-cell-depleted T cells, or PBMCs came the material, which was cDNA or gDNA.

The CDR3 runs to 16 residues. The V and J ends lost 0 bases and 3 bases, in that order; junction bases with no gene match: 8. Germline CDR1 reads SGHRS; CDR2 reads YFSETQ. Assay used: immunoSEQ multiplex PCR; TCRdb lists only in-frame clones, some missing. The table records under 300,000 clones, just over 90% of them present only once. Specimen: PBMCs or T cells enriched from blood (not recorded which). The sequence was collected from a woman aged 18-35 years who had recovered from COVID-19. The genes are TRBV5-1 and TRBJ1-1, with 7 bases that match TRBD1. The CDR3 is CASSLGRGRFDTEAFF. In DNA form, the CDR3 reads TGCGCCAGCAGCTTGGGTAGGGGGCGCTTCGACACTGAAGCTTTCTTT.